This T cell receptor (beta chain) was sequenced for a study of shared clonotypes between healthy human individuals. Study in general: The cohort had two women and a few men, ages 18 to 49. Each donor's CD8 memory used one plate, CD8 naive two, each CD4 subset three. General study points: Sharing across a few donors was seen in about 5% of naive CD4 clonotypes.

Both CD45RO+ cells and CCR7-negative CD45RA+ TemRA cells were combined to make up CD8 memory. Sequencing was performed with immunoSEQ multiplex PCR; in TCRdb, only in-frame clones are kept and a portion is missing. The repertoire consists of approximately 640,000 clones, with 90% occurring once and the leading ten covering 30% to 35%. The germline CDR1 and CDR2 sequences are MRHNA and SNTAGT. The CDR3 has 18 amino acids. V dropped 2 bases and J dropped 2 bases, with 18 bases sitting between them. Comments on this clone: What it binds is unknown.

The source is a man aged 18 to 30 in good health. Some clones in this sample may be carry-over from other donors' samples. Sequences were obtained from memory CD8+ T cells from PBMCs. Subset reported: CD45RO+ cells pooled with CCR7-negative TemRA cells. V is TRBV6-4 and J is TRBJ2-2, with D possibly matching TRBD1 (7 bases). The chain's CDR3 is CASSDKVGGAGNTGELFF. The CDR3, as DNA: TGTGCCAGCAGTGACAAGGTAGGGGGCGCGGGAAACACCGGGGAGCTGTTTTTT.